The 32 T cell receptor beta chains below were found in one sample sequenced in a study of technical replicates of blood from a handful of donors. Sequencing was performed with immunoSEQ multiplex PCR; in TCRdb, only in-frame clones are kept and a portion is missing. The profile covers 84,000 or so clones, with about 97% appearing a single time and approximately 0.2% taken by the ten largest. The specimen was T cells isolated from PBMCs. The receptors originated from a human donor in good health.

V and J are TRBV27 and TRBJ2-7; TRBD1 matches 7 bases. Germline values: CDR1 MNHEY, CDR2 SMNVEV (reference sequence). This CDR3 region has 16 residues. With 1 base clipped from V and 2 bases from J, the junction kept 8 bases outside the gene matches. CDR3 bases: TGTGCCAGCAGTTTATGGTCCGTACAGGGGCCCTACGAGCAGTACTTC. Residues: CASSLWSVQGPYEQYF.

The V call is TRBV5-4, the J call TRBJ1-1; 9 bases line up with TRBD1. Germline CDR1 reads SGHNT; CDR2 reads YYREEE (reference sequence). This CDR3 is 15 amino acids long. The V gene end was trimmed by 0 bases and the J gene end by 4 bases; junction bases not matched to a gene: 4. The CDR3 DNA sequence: TGTGCCAGCAGCTTGGGATTGACAGGGGGCACTGAAGCTTTCTTT. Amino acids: CASSLGLTGGTEAFF.

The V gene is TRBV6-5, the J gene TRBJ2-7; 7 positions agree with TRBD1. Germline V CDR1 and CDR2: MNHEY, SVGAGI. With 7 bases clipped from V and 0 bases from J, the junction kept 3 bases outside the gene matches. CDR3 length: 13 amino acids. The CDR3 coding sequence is TGTGCCAGCACCGGACAGGTCTCCTACGAGCAGTACTTC. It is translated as CASTGQVSYEQYF.

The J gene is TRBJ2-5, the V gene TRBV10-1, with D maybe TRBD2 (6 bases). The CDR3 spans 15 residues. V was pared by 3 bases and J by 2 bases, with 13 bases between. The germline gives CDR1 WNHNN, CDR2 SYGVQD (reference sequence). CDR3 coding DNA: TGCGCCAGCAGTGATACGGGAGCAGGGCAAGAGACCCAGTACTTC. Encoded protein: CASSDTGAGQETQYF.

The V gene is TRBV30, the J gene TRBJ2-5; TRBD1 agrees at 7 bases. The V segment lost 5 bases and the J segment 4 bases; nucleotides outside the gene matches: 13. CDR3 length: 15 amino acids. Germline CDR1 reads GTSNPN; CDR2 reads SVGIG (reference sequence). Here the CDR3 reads CAWEGQAAPRETQYF. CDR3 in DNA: TGTGCCTGGGAAGGACAGGCGGCACCAAGAGAGACCCAGTACTTC. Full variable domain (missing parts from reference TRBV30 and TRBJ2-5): SQTIHQWPATLVQPVGSPLSLECTVEGTSNPNLYWYRQAAGRGLQLLFYSVGIGQISSEVPQNLSASRPQDRQFILSSKKLLLSDSGFYLCAWEGQAAPRETQYFGPGTRLLVL.

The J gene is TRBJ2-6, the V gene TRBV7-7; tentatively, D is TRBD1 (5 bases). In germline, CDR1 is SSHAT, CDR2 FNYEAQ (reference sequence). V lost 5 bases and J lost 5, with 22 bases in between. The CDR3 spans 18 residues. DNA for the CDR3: TGTGCCAGCAGCCAGGGCATAGTGCCACAAAGTCGGGCCAACGTCCTGACTTTC. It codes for CASSQGIVPQSRANVLTF.

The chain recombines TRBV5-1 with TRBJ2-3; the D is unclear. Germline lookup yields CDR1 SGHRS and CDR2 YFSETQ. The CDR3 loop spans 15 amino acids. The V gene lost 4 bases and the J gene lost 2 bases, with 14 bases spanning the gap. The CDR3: CASSAYTPPTDTQYF. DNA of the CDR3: TGCGCCAGCAGCGCTTATACACCACCCACAGATACGCAGTATTTT.

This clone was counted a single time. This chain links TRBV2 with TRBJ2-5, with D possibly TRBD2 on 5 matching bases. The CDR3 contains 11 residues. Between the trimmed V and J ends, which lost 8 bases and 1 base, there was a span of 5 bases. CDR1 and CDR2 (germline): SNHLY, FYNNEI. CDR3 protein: CASRGQETQYF. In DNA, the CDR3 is TGTGCCAGCCGGGGCCAAGAGACCCAGTACTTC.

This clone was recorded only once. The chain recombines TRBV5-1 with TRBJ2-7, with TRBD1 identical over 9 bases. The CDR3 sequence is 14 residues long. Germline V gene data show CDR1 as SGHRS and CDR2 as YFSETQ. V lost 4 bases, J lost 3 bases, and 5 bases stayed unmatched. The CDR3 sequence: CASSAGQGHYEQYF. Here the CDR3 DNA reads TGCGCCAGCAGCGCGGGACAGGGCCACTACGAGCAGTACTTC.

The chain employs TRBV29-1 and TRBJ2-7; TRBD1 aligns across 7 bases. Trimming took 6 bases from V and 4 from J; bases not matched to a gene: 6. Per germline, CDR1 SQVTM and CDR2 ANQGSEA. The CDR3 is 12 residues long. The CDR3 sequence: CSVGTASYEQYF. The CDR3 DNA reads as TGCAGCGTCGGGACAGCCTCTTACGAGCAGTACTTC.

As DNA, the CDR3 is TGTGCCAGCAGCGGAGACCGAAAGCGGGGGCTCACATACTACGAGCAGTACTTC. The encoded protein is CASSGDRKRGLTYYEQYF. The chain links TRBV2 to TRBJ2-7; 8 bases fit TRBD2. The CDR3 covers 18 residues. Germline CDR1 is SNHLY and CDR2 is FYNNEI. Germline trimming cut 6 bases from V and 3 bases from J; bases unmatched to any gene: 19. Supplemented by reference TRBV2 and TRBJ2-7, the full variable domain reads EPEVTQTPSHQVTQMGQEVILRCVPISNHLYFYWYRQILGQKVEFLVSFYNNEISEKSEIFDDQFSVERPDGSNFTLKIRSTKLEDSAMYFCASSGDRKRGLTYYEQYFGPGTRLTVT.

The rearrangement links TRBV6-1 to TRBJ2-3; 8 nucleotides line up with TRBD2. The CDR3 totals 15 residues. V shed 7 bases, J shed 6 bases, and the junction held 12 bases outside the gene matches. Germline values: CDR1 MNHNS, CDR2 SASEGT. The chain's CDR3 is CASTRAGVAADTQYF. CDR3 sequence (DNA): TGTGCCAGCACTCGAGCGGGGGTAGCGGCCGATACGCAGTATTTT.

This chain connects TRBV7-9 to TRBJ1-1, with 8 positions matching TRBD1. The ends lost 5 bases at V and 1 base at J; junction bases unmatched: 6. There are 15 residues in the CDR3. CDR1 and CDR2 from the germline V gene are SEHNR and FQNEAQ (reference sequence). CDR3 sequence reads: CASSPPGTGNTEAFF. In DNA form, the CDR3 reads TGTGCCAGCAGCCCACCCGGGACAGGGAACACTGAAGCTTTCTTT. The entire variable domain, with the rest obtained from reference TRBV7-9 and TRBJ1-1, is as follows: DTGVSQNPRHKITKRGQNVTFRCDPISEHNRLYWYRQTLGQGPEFLTYFQNEAQLEKSRLLSDRFSAERPKGSFSTLEIQRTEQGDSAMYLCASSPPGTGNTEAFFGQGTRLTVV.

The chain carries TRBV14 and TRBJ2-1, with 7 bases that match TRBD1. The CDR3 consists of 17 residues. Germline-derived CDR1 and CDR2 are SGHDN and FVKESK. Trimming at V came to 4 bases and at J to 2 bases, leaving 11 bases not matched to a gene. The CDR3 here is CASSRFRDSHTYNEQFF. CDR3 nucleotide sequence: TGTGCCAGCAGCCGCTTCCGGGACAGCCATACCTACAATGAGCAGTTCTTC.

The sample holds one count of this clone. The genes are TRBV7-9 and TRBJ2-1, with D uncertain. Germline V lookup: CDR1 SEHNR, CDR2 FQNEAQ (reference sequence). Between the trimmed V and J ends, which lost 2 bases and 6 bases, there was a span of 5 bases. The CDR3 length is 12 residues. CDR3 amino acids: CASSLRSNEQFF. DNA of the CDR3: TGTGCCAGCAGCTTACGGTCCAATGAGCAGTTCTTC. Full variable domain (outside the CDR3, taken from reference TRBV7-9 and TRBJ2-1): DTGVSQNPRHKITKRGQNVTFRCDPISEHNRLYWYRQTLGQGPEFLTYFQNEAQLEKSRLLSDRFSAERPKGSFSTLEIQRTEQGDSAMYLCASSLRSNEQFFGPGTRLTVL.

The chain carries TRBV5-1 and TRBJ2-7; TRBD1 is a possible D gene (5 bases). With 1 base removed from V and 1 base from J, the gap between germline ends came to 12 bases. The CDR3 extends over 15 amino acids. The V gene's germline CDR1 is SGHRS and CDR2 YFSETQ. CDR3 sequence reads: CASSLTGYPSYEQYF. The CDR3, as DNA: TGCGCCAGCAGCTTGACAGGTTATCCTTCCTACGAGCAGTACTTC.

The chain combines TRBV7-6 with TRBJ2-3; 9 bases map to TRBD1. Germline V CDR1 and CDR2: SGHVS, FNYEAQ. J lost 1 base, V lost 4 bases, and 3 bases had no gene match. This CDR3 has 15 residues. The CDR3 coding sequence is TGTGCCAGCAGCTCACAGGGGGCCGGCACAGATACGCAGTATTTT. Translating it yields CASSSQGAGTDTQYF.

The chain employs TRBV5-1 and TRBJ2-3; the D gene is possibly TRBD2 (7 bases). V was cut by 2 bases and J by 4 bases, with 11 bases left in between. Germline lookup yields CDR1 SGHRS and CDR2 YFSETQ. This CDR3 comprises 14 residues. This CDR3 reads CASSFGGPPDTQYF. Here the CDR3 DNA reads TGCGCCAGCAGCTTCGGGGGGCCCCCAGATACGCAGTATTTT.

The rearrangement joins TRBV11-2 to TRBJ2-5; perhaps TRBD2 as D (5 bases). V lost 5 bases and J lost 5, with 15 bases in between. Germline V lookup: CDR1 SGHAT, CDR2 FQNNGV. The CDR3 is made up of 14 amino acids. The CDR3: CASSPRENPETQYF. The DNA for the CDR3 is TGTGCCAGCAGCCCACGGGAAAATCCGGAGACCCAGTACTTC. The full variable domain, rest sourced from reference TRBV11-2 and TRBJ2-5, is EAGVAQSPRYKIIEKRQSVAFWCNPISGHATLYWYQQILGQGPKLLIQFQNNGVVDDSQLPKDRFSAERLKGVDSTLKIQPAKLEDSAVYLCASSPRENPETQYFGPGTRLLVL.

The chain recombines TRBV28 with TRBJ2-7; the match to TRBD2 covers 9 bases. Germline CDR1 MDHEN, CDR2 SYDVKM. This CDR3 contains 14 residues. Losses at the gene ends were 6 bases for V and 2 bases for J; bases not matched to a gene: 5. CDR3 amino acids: CASSLAGLAYEQYF. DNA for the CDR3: TGTGCCAGCAGCCTAGCGGGACTAGCCTACGAGCAGTACTTC.

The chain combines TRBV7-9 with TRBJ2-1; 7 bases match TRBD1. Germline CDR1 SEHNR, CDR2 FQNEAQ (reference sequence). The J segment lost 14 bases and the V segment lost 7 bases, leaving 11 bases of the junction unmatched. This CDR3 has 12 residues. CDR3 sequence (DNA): TGTGCCAGCACCCGACGGGGCCAGGGGGAGTTCTTC. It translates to CASTRRGQGEFF.

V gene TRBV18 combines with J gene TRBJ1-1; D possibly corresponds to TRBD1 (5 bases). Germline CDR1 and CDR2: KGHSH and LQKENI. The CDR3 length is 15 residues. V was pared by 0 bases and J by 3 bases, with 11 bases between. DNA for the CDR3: TGTGCCAGCTCACCACCGGCAGGGAGGGACACTGAAGCTTTCTTT. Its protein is CASSPPAGRDTEAFF. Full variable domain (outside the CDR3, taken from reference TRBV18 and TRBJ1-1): NAGVMQNPRHLVRRRGQEARLRCSPMKGHSHVYWYRQLPEEGLKFMVYLQKENIIDESGMPKERFSAEFPKEGPSILRIQQVVRGDSAAYFCASSPPAGRDTEAFFGQGTRLTVV.

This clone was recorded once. For the CDR3, the DNA is TGTGCCAGCAGCTTACAGGGCGTTGAGACCCAGTACTTC. This gives the protein CASSLQGVETQYF. This chain joins TRBV7-9 and TRBJ2-5, with a weak D call TRBD1 (5 bases). The germline CDR1 and CDR2 sequences are SEHNR and FQNEAQ (reference sequence). With 2 bases removed from V and 5 bases from J, the gap between germline ends came to 9 bases. The CDR3 runs 13 residues.

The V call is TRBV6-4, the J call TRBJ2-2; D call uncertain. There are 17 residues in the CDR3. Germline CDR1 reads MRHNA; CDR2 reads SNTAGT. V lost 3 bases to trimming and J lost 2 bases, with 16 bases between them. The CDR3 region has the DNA TGTGCCAGCAGTGAAGTGGCTAGATCCCCTAACACCGGGGAGCTGTTTTTT. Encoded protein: CASSEVARSPNTGELFF.

As DNA, the CDR3 is TGTGCCAGCAGCTCGTGGTCGGCTAGCGGGAAGTACGAGCAGTACTTC. Translation: CASSSWSASGKYEQYF. J is TRBJ2-7 and V is TRBV5-4; 9 bases fit TRBD2. CDR1 is SGHNT and CDR2 is YYREEE in the germline V gene (reference sequence). V lost 3 bases and J lost 4; bases outside the gene matches: 11. The CDR3 length is 16 residues.

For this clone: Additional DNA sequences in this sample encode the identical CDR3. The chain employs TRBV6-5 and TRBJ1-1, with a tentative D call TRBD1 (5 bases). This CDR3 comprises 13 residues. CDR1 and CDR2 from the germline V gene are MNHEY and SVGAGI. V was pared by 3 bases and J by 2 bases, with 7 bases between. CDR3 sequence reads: CASSYDRNTEAFF. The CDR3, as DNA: TGTGCCAGCAGTTATGACAGAAACACTGAAGCTTTCTTT.

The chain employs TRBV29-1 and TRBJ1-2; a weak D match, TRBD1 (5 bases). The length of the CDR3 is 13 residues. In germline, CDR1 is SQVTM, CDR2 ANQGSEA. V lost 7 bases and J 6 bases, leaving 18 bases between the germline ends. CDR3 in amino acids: CSATGPTADGYTF. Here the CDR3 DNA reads TGCAGCGCAACAGGTCCGACGGCGGATGGCTACACCTTC. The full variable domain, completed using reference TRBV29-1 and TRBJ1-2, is SAVISQKPSRDICQRGTSLTIQCQVDSQVTMMFWYRQQPGQSLTLIATANQGSEATYESGFVIDKFPISRPNLTFSTLTVSNMSPEDSSIYLCSATGPTADGYTFGSGTRLTVV.

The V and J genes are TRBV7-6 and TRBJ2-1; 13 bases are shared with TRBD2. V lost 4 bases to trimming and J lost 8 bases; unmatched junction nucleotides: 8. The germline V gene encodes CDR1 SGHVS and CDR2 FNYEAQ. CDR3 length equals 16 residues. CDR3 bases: TGTGCCAGCAGCTCCCGGACTAGCGGGAGTATACATGAGCAGTTCTTC. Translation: CASSSRTSGSIHEQFF. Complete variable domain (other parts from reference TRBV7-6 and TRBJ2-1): GAGVSQSPRYKVTKRGQDVALRCDPISGHVSLYWYRQALGQGPEFLTYFNYEAQQDKSGLPNDRFSAERPEGSISTLTIQRTEQRDSAMYRCASSSRTSGSIHEQFFGPGTRLTVL.

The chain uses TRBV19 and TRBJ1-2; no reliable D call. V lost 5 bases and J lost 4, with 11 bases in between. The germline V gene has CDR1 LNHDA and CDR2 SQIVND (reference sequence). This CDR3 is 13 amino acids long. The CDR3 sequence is CASSWRVGYGYTF. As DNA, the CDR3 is TGTGCCAGTAGTTGGCGGGTTGGCTATGGCTACACCTTC.

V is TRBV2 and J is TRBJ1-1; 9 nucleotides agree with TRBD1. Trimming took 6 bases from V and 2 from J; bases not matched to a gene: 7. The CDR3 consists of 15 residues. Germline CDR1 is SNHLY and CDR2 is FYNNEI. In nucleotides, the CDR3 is TGTGCCAGCAGCCAACAGGGGGCGAAAAACACTGAAGCTTTCTTT. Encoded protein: CASSQQGAKNTEAFF.

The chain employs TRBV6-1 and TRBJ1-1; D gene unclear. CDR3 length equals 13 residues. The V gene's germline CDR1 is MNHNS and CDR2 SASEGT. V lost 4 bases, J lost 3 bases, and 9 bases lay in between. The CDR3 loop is CASSVSRYTEAFF. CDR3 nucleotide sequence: TGTGCCAGCAGTGTGTCTAGGTACACTGAAGCTTTCTTT.

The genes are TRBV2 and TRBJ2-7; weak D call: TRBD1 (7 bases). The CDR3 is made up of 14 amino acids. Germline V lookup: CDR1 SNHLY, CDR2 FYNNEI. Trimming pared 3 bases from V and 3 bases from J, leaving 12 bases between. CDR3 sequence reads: CASSDRGAFYEQYF. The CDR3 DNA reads TGTGCCAGCAGTGACAGGGGGGCTTTCTACGAGCAGTACTTC.